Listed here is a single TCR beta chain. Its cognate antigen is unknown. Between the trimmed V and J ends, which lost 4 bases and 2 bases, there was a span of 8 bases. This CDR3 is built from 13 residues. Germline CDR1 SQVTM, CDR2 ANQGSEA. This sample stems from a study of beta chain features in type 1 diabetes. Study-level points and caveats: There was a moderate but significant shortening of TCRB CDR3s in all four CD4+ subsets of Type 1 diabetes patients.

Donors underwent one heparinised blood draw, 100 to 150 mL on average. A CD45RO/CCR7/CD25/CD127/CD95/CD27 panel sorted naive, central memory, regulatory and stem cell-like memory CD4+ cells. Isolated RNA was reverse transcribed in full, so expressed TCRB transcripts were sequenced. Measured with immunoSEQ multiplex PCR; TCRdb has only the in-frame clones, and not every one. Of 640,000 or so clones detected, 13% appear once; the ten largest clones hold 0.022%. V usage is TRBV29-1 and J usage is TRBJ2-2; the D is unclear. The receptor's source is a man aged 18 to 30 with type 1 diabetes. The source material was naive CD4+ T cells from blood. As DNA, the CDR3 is TGCAGCGTTGCGCCGACCAACACCGGGGAGCTGTTTTTT. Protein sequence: CSVAPTNTGELFF.